These 12 T cell receptor beta chains originate from one sample sequenced in a study of memory CD4+ T cells and cytomegalovirus serostatus. Repertoires were generated with immunoSEQ multiplex PCR, while TCRdb's copy carries only in-frame clones and drops some. The sample has about 92,000 clones, around 80% seen once. The sort gate was single viable CD3+CD4+CD8-CD45RO+ cells for memory CD4+ T cells. The sample consisted of memory CD4+ T cells from blood. The receptors were sampled from an adult in good health and CMV-seropositive.

The chain has TRBV19 and TRBJ2-3; TRBD2 matches at 9 bases. Germline trimming cut 8 bases from V and 0 bases from J; bases unmatched to any gene: 3. The CDR3 spans 14 residues. CDR1 and CDR2 (germline): LNHDA, SQIVND (reference sequence). CDR3 loop: CASGGLASTDTQYF. CDR3 DNA sequence: TGTGCCAGTGGGGGACTAGCTAGCACAGATACGCAGTATTTT.

The chain couples TRBV2 to TRBJ2-5, with D unclear. Germline CDR1 and CDR2: SNHLY and FYNNEI. The CDR3 loop spans 16 amino acids. Trimming removed 1 base from V and 1 base from J, with 13 bases in between. The CDR3 region has the DNA TGTGCCAGCAGTGAAGTGTACGCCTACCCCCAAGAGACCCAGTACTTC. Translating gives CASSEVYAYPQETQYF.

J is TRBJ2-1 and V is TRBV27; 10 nucleotides line up with TRBD2. The V and J ends lost 5 bases and 7 bases, in that order; junction bases with no gene match: 11. From germline, CDR1 is MNHEY and CDR2 SMNVEV (reference sequence). The CDR3 extends over 16 amino acids. CDR3 DNA: TGTGCCAGCAGTGTGCTAGCGGGAGCCATAAGGAATGAGCAGTTCTTC. It encodes CASSVLAGAIRNEQFF.

The CDR3 region has the DNA TGTGCCAGCAGCCTAAACTCGGACAAGTCCTACGAGCAGTACTTC. This encodes CASSLNSDKSYEQYF. The chain employs TRBV7-6 and TRBJ2-7; TRBD1 might be the D (5 bases). This CDR3 spans 15 amino acids. Per germline, CDR1 SGHVS and CDR2 FNYEAQ. V was clipped by 5 bases and J by 1 base, with 15 bases between them. Filled out from reference TRBV7-6 and TRBJ2-7, the complete variable domain reads GAGVSQSPRYKVTKRGQDVALRCDPISGHVSLYWYRQALGQGPEFLTYFNYEAQQDKSGLPNDRFSAERPEGSISTLTIQRTEQRDSAMYRCASSLNSDKSYEQYFGPGTRLTVT.

The V and J genes are TRBV19 and TRBJ1-2, with a possible D match to TRBD1 (5 bases). The CDR3 has 12 amino acids. Trimming pared 7 bases from V and 8 bases from J, leaving 14 bases between. CDR1 LNHDA and CDR2 SQIVND come from the germline V gene (reference sequence). CDR3 coding DNA: TGTGCCAGTACTACAAAGGGGTACGGCTACACCTTC. Its protein product is CASTTKGYGYTF. Drawing the rest from reference TRBV19 and TRBJ1-2, the complete variable domain is DGGITQSPKYLFRKEGQNVTLSCEQNLNHDAMYWYRQDPGQGLRLIYYSQIVNDFQKGDIAEGYSVSREKKESFPLTVTSAQKNPTAFYLCASTTKGYGYTFGSGTRLTVV.

The gene calls are TRBV5-4 and TRBJ2-2; D possibly matches TRBD1 or TRBD2 (5 bases each). CDR1 and CDR2 (germline): SGHNT, YYREEE (reference sequence). The CDR3 consists of 15 residues. V was trimmed by 1 base and J by 4 bases, leaving 11 bases between them. CDR3 amino acids: CASSLSGTSTGELFF. The CDR3 coding sequence is TGTGCCAGCAGCTTGTCAGGGACGAGCACCGGGGAGCTGTTTTTT.

J is TRBJ2-1 and V is TRBV9; 8 bases line up with TRBD2. Germline values: CDR1 SGDLS, CDR2 YYNGEE. The J segment lost 8 bases and the V segment lost 4 bases, leaving 8 bases of the junction unmatched. The CDR3 spans 14 residues. CDR3 in DNA: TGTGCCAGCAGCCCAAGACTAGCGAATGATGAGCAGTTCTTC. Amino acids: CASSPRLANDEQFF.

CDR3 amino acids: CASRASDRNTEAFF. DNA of the CDR3: TGTGCCAGCAGGGCCTCGGACAGGAACACTGAAGCTTTCTTT. This chain connects TRBV28 to TRBJ1-1; perhaps TRBD1 as D (6 bases). This CDR3 is 14 amino acids long. Germline loops: CDR1 MDHEN, CDR2 SYDVKM. V shed 6 bases and J shed 1 base, with 12 bases lying between them.

The rearrangement joins TRBV7-3 to TRBJ2-1; TRBD2 is a possible D gene (6 bases). Trimming took 5 bases from V and 9 from J, leaving 20 bases between them. The germline V gene encodes CDR1 SGHTA and CDR2 FQGTGA. This CDR3 contains 15 residues. CDR3 nucleotide sequence: TGTGCCAGCAGCCTCCTCCGGGACTTTCCCCGTGAGCAGTTCTTC. Its translation is CASSLLRDFPREQFF.

The chain combines TRBV28 with TRBJ1-2; no clear D. The CDR3 covers 13 residues. Trimming removed 4 bases from V and 1 base from J, with 7 bases in between. CDR1 and CDR2 (germline): MDHEN, SYDVKM. CDR3 sequence reads: CASSWGSNYGYTF. CDR3 DNA: TGTGCCAGCAGTTGGGGAAGTAACTATGGCTACACCTTC.

Only a few counts were recorded for this clone. The chain uses TRBV19 and TRBJ2-7; 13 bases agree with TRBD2. The V segment lost 6 bases and the J segment 0 bases; nucleotides outside the gene matches: 23. This CDR3 spans 22 amino acids. The germline gives CDR1 LNHDA, CDR2 SQIVND (reference sequence). As DNA, the CDR3 is TGTGCCAGTAGCCCCGCGGGGGTGATACCCGGGACTAGCGGGACCGCCTCCTACGAGCAGTACTTC. Protein sequence: CASSPAGVIPGTSGTASYEQYF.

V usage is TRBV18 and J usage is TRBJ2-2; no clear D gene. V lost 2 bases to trimming and J lost 10 bases, with 14 bases between them. Germline V gene data show CDR1 as KGHSH and CDR2 as LQKENI. The CDR3 is made up of 14 amino acids. CDR3 coding DNA: TGTGCCAGCTCACCAAATTTCGGCGGTGAGGAGCTGTTTTTT. Translation: CASSPNFGGEELFF. Full variable domain (outside the CDR3, taken from reference TRBV18 and TRBJ2-2): NAGVMQNPRHLVRRRGQEARLRCSPMKGHSHVYWYRQLPEEGLKFMVYLQKENIIDESGMPKERFSAEFPKEGPSILRIQQVVRGDSAAYFCASSPNFGGEELFFGEGSRLTVL.